This T cell receptor beta chain was captured in a study of blood T cell repertoires in COVID-19. The table came from immunoSEQ multiplex PCR; TCRdb's copy has only in-frame clones and leaves some out. The table includes tens of thousands of clones, 80% to 90% detected once. CDR3 length: 15 amino acids. Germline loops: CDR1 SNHLY, CDR2 FYNNEI. V shed 4 bases, J shed 0 bases, and the junction held 2 bases outside the gene matches. Specimen: peripheral blood. V and J are TRBV2 and TRBJ1-4; 7 bases agree with TRBD1. The sequence derives from a human donor in a cohort sampled during active COVID-19. The donor label of this sample is uncertain. CDR3 nucleotide sequence: TGTGCCAGCAGTGTGCAGGGGGCAACTAATGAAAAACTGTTTTTT. It translates to CASSVQGATNEKLFF.